One and the same sample provided the 2 T cell receptor beta chains below, sequenced in a study of Ad26.COV2.S vaccination and SARS-CoV-2 variants (dated by TCRdb to the early 2020s). Library preparation used the immunoSEQ multiplex PCR assay. Not all clones reach the TCRdb copy of this immuneACCESS table, which keeps in-frame sequences only. Checked studies attribute under half of the gap to unresolved V genes and leave the rest unexplained. A total of fewer than 50,000 clones appear in this sample, 65% to 90% of them only once. Of the sample, approximately 44% falls within the top ten clones. The meaning of the sample's time point label: individuals recovered from natural SARS-CoV-2 infection. This specimen was peripheral blood, taken after recovery from COVID-19. These receptors came from a human donor who had recovered from COVID-19.

The rearrangement links TRBV18 to TRBJ1-4, with no clear D. The V end lost 6 bases, the J end lost 4 bases, and 9 bases lay between the germline ends. CDR1 is KGHSH, CDR2 LQKENI, per germline. The CDR3 extends over 13 amino acids. CDR3 residues: CASSRSFNEKLFF. The DNA of the CDR3 is TGTGCCAGCTCTCGTAGTTTTAATGAAAAACTGTTTTTT.

The chain links TRBV12-3 or TRBV12-4 to TRBJ1-4; D is uncertain. CDR3 length equals 12 residues. The V end lost 2 bases, the J end lost 11 bases, and 9 bases lay between the germline ends. The CDR3 region is CASSLWRRKLFF. The CDR3 region has the DNA TGTGCCAGCAGTTTATGGCGGCGGAAACTGTTTTTT.